This T cell receptor (beta chain) was captured in a study of blood T cell repertoires in COVID-19. This clone came up a few times. The germline V gene encodes CDR1 MGHRA and CDR2 YSYEKL. V shed 2 bases and J 6 bases; nucleotides not matched to a gene: 5. CDR3 size: 15 residues. The repertoire was sequenced with immunoSEQ multiplex PCR; TCRdb's copy has only in-frame clones and lacks some. Seen here are about 160,000 clones, roughly 90% observed once, and the top ten hold 4.5% to 5%. This TCR was recovered from a man in his thirties or forties with COVID-19, enrolled during active disease. This chain links TRBV4-1 with TRBJ1-4, with 8 bases matching TRBD1. The sequencing input was peripheral blood. The CDR3 is CASSQSGTGYEKLFF. The CDR3 coding sequence is TGCGCCAGCAGCCAAAGCGGGACAGGTTATGAAAAACTGTTTTTT.